This TCR beta chain appears in the sequencing data of a study of tumor-infiltrating lymphocytes in localized non-small cell lung cancer. Trimming stripped 4 bases from V and 5 bases from J, with 7 bases between. From germline, CDR1 is DFQATT and CDR2 SNEGSKA (reference sequence). This CDR3 has 11 residues. Study-level results: TCR sequencing covered a subset of patients with enough tissue.

Notes on this clone: Its antigen is not known.

The protocol was immunoSEQ multiplex PCR, while the TCRdb copy is restricted to in-frame clones and leaves out a portion. The sample contains about 14,000 clones, around 82% of which appear only once. The TCR sequence derives from a human donor with non-small cell lung cancer. The specimen sequenced was lung tumor tissue. The rearrangement links TRBV20-1 to TRBJ2-3; no firm D call. As DNA, the CDR3 is TGCAGTGCTACCCTAGAAGATACGCAGTATTTT. Translation: CSATLEDTQYF.